This T cell receptor beta chain appears in the sequencing data of a study of cytomegalovirus exposure and HLA in healthy donors (dated by TCRdb to 2016 to 2017). For the wider study: An earlier analysis of roughly 630 of the donors reported about 250 Gb of sequence data and more than 90 million unique TCR beta sequences from about 179 million T cells. Typing coverage varied by locus: roughly 620-640 donors for A, B, C, DRB1 and DQB1; approximately 560 for DQA1; around 570 for DPA1; roughly 450 for DPB1. In a later analysis, previously published TCR beta repertoires from 550 to 750 donors were re-analyzed and high-resolution HLA genotyping was added so that TCR occurrence patterns could be studied. Donor age, sex, ethnicity and CMV serostatus were compiled together with the repertoire data. The study combined high-throughput TCR immunosequencing, statistical association of individual TCRs with disease status, and machine learning to predict cytomegalovirus infection status. A later genetic analysis took genome-wide SNP genotypes for about three fifths of the roughly 700 donors and used that subset as a discovery cohort. Across some 400 genotyped donors of the cohort, an average of roughly 250,000 unique TCR beta nucleotide sequences per donor were sequenced, and roughly 20% of those sequences were non-productive. A separate validation cohort of over a hundred different subjects was used in addition to the roughly 620-subject first cohort. Every repertoire in the discovery cohort had been generated on one and the same sequencing platform. Class I and class II HLA loci were covered by the typing at four-digit resolution. An earlier analysis of 500 to 750 of the donors applied high-throughput TCR beta sequencing to assess whether each TCR beta V gene segment acted as functional or pseudogenic. The study profiled the T cell repertoires of fewer than 850 subjects by immunosequencing and related them to cytomegalovirus serostatus. Approximately 310 gigabases of sequencing data and tens of millions of unique TCR sequences were included in an early release covering several hundred HLA-typed donors. The study was designed to test whether signatures of past pathogen exposure could be identified by cataloging public T cell receptors. A handful of DR-DQ haplotypes were treated as single units for association and clustering because of strong linkage in the cohort. In the later analysis, no new phenotypic data were used to find candidate immune exposures; instead, reliance was placed on TCR beta sequences and their occurrence across donors. Among the roughly 380 genotyped donors, 81% belonged to the genetic ancestry cluster associated with self-reported Caucasian donors. What the research found in general, with its limitations: Presence/absence analyses assumed roughly uniform sequencing depth across donors, an assumption that may not hold. The authors suggested that the approach could potentially be extended to other disease states and immunological phenotypes. At a false discovery rate of 0.05, a later analysis linked under 20,000 TCR beta sequences to specific HLA alleles. According to a later analysis, TCR association rates differed among HLA loci, with DRB1 alleles showing the most associated TCRs and HLA-C alleles showing the fewest. Immune exposure information for the cohort was limited to CMV serostatus. Strong co-occurrence of HLA alleles, especially DR and DQ, made assigning TCR associations to individual alleles difficult. In both the original and validation cohorts, the classifier was reported to diagnose cytomegalovirus status with high specificity and sensitivity. Most CMV-associated TCR beta chains appeared to be HLA-restricted in a later analysis, and the HLA associations seemed to be driven largely by CMV exposure. In a later analysis, HLA-associated TCR beta chains showed more clonal expansion and lower generation probabilities than non-associated chains that were equally common. An earlier analysis of 450 to 750 of the donors showed that most TCR beta V segments appeared in productive rearrangements either about 87% or about 30% of the time, which broadly matched IMGT annotations. According to a later analysis, parvovirus B19, influenza, CMV and Epstein-Barr virus appeared linked to several top co-occurrence clusters. Most TCR sequences were seen in very few donors, while some public TCRs were found in many individuals. An association between a missense DCLRE1C variant and V-gene and J-gene trimming of TCR beta chains was found in a later genetic analysis and replicated in an independent cohort. In the study, approximately 160 TCR beta chains were listed as associated with cytomegalovirus. The earlier analysis of approximately 560 of the donors excluded 15 to 20 rarely observed V segments, including chromosome 9 orphons, because counts were too low. A further reported finding was that TCR beta sequences accurately predicted the HLA-A and HLA-B alleles for most subjects in the first cohort. Some IMGT-functional V segments, including TRBV6-2 and TRBV6-3, could not be told apart with the 87-base-pair reads, so those segments were excluded. Three of the identified cytomegalovirus-associated TCR beta chains were confirmed in vitro to be specific for cytomegalovirus antigens. A cluster of highly shared sequence variants was judged likely to be a technical artifact of the sequencing pipeline. According to a later genetic analysis, donors in an Asian-associated ancestry cluster had fewer N-insertions in productive TCRs than the approximately 610-donor mean. Correlated functional status among segregating V segments might reflect linkage disequilibrium, but an unknown experimental factor could not be ruled out. Only TCR beta chains were sequenced in this cohort, and the absence of alpha or paired-chain data limited detectable features. HLA typing was unavailable for some donors at each locus, so association tests used only the typed subset.

In total, 666 healthy bone marrow donors made up the cohort. At the time of sampling, every cohort member was nominally healthy, though immune exposures that went unrecorded were likely present. CMV serostatus was positive for more than 250 and negative for about 50% of the roughly 700 cohort members, and was not recorded for this donor. Every donor gave a peripheral blood sample, and the peripheral blood mononuclear cells from that sample were used for TCR beta sequencing. Genomic DNA extraction from the blood cell samples was performed with the Qiagen DNeasy Blood Extraction Kit. Relative to germline, V is missing 3 bases and J is missing 1 base, with 8 bases of the junction outside any gene match. The germline V gene provides CDR1 SGDLS and CDR2 YYNGEE. From cysteine to phenylalanine, the CDR3 is 16 amino acids long. Solely the CDR3 DNA is kept, with 48 bases framed from the first base. Library prep was done by the immunoSEQ multiplex PCR assay. The multiplex PCR relied on a mix of 60 forward primers for TCR Vbeta segments and 13 reverse primers for TCR Jbeta segments. A multiplex PCR assay on genomic DNA amplified the CDR3 region of rearranged TCR beta genes. Amplified TCR beta libraries were sequenced as 87-base-pair reads on the Illumina HiSeq System. The published analysis was carried out like this. A later analysis counted about 80 million unique TCR beta chains across the approximately 700 repertoires, and roughly 9.9 million of these chains were shared by at least two donors. Raw reads were error-corrected and collapsed into unique sequences by a nearest-neighbor algorithm in which closely related sequences were merged to remove PCR and sequencing errors. V, D and J gene segments were assigned by aligning CDR3 sequences to IMGT reference sequences. Each retained sequence needed at least a six-nucleotide match to both a V gene segment and a J gene segment. A rearrangement counted as productive if the CDR3 had no stop codons and remained in frame with V and J, and every other rearrangement counted as non-productive. Following IMGT convention, CDR3 was defined as the stretch from the second conserved V-encoded cysteine up to the conserved J-encoded phenylalanine. Sequences without an unambiguous match to a single V gene segment were excluded from the earlier analysis of 450 to 650 of the donors. An earlier analysis of fewer than 750 of the donors classified V segments as functional when productive rearrangements were above 56.7% and as segregating when the standard deviation between donors was above 5%. To diagnose cytomegalovirus status from the catalog of TCR beta chain sequences, a statistical classification framework was built. V and J gene assignment, in a later analysis, came from comparing TCR nucleotide sequences with IMGT/GENE-DB human TR gene sequences. A later analysis assigned CDR3 sequences and most-parsimonious VDJ recombination scenarios with the TCRdist pipeline. In a later analysis, each TCR beta chain was defined by its CDR3 amino acid sequence together with its V-gene family, and reads without a unique V-gene family were excluded. As a way to deal with suspected cross-contamination and a sequencing artifact, a later analysis dropped 450 to 600 nucleotide sequences that were highly shared and had low generation probability. A later analysis calculated a clonal expansion index for each public chain from normalized within-repertoire ranks of inferred template counts. Generation probabilities in a later analysis came from a VDJ recombination model fitted to out-of-frame rearrangements, and those results were checked against IGoR. Hypergeometric tests were used in a later analysis to score TCR-TCR, TCR-HLA and TCR-CMV co-occurrence, with a repertoire-size bias correction applied to the TCR pairs. A later analysis estimated false discovery rates by permuting HLA or CMV assignments 20 times. In a later analysis, co-occurring TCRs were grouped using DBSCAN, with TCRdist sequence similarity added in when clustering inside HLA-allele-positive subsets. For co-occurrence clustering, repertoires with fewer than 30,000 or more than 120,000 public chains were excluded, along with five or six repertoires with anomalous nucleotide sharing. Entries here come from immuneACCESS through TCRdb and include only in-frame sequences with V and J called. Some clones fail to appear in such tables; in the studies checked, an unresolved V gene covers under half of the shortfall, and the cause of the remainder is unknown. From that table come the V and J calls and clone size; the DNA was used to work out D and trimming. Present in this sample are about 170,000 clones, more than 60% of which were seen just once. The leading ten clones occupy 2% to 2.5% of the sample.

As for this clone: Its antigen specificity is not known. No much larger clone exists at a distance of one base, and base qualities are not known.

This receptor was taken from a human donor in good health. The chain is made from TRBV9 and TRBJ2-5; 8 central nucleotides agree with TRBD2. Material: PBMCs. The CDR3 corresponds to CASSEITGGAQETQYF. The nucleotides read TGTGCCAGCAGCGAAATCACCGGGGGGGCCCAAGAGACCCAGTACTTC.